The sample holds a few counts of the clone carrying this TCR beta chain. The data were obtained in a study of T-cell reconstitution after alpha-beta-depleted transplantation in children. Preparing the TCRbeta library involved the use of unique molecular identifiers. Via MiXCR, TCRdb re-called the PCR reads, giving one row per CDR3 protein. The data contain some 840,000 distinct CDR3 sequences, less than 20% of them singletons. Germline V gives CDR1 LNHNV, CDR2 YYDKDF (reference sequence). The V end was cut by 5 bases, the J end by 10 bases, with 23 bases between. The CDR3 runs to 15 residues. This sequence joins TRBV15 and TRBJ1-2, with D perhaps matching TRBD1 (5 bases). This clonotype originated in a male patient aged 10 to 17 who had a stem cell transplant for acute lymphoblastic leukemia, so the T cells may come from the graft donor. The sequenced sample was PBMCs, mostly from graft donor cells, obtained 360 days after TCRalphabeta/CD19-depleted stem cell transplant. CDR3 DNA: TGTGCCACCAGCGGACGAGGGGTTGTTGAAGGGCTCTACACCTTC. Translation gives CATSGRGVVEGLYTF.